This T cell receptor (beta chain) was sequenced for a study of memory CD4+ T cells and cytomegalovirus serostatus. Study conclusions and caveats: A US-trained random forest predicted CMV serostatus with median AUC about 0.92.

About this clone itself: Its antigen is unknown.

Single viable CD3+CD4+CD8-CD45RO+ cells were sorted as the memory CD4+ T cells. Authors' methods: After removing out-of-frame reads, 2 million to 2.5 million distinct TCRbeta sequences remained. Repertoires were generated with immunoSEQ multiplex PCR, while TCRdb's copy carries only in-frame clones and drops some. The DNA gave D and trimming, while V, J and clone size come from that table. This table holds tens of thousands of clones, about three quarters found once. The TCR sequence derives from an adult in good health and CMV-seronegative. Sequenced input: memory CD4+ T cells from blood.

The CDR3 nucleotides are TGTGCCAGCAGCTTTAGATCCCAAACCGGGACTAGCAATGAGCAGTTCTTC. Amino acids: CASSFRSQTGTSNEQFF. V usage is TRBV11-3 and J usage is TRBJ2-1; 8 bases line up with TRBD2. Germline lookup yields CDR1 SGHNT and CDR2 YENEEA. The CDR3 is 17 residues long. Unmatched junction bases numbered 13, after V lost 3 bases and J lost 6 bases.